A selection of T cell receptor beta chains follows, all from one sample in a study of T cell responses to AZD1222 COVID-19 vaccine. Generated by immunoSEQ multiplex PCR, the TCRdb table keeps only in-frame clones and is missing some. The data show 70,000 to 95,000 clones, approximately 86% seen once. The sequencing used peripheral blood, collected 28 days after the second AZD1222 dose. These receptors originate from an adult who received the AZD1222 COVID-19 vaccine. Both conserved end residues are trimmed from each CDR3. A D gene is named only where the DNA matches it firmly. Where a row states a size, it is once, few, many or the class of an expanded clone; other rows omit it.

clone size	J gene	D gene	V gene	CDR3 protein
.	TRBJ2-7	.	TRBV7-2	ASSGGYRYEQY
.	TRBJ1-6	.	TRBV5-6	ASSLVGAGDSPLH
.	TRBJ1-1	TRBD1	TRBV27	ASSLFGTGVLISTEAF
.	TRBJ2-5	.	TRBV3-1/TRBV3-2	ASSQNGEETQY
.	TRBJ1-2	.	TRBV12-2	ASRKPTETA
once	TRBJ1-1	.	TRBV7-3	ASSLGTNTEAF
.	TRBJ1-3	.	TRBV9	ASSVSGQSSGNTIY
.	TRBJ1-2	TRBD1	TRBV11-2	ASSPEGQWGYT
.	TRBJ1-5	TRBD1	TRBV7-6	ATGTGQQPQH
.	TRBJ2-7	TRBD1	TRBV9	ASSVTGATYEQY
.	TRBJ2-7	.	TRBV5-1	ASSLDGQTSSYEQY
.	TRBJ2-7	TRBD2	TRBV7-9	ASTSGPYEQY
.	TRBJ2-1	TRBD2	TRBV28	ASLTSGSRNEQF
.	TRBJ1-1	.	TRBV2	ASSGYMNTEAF
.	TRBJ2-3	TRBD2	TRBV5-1	ASSLAVGGPDTQY
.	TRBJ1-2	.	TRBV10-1	ASSESGGQGPFYGYT
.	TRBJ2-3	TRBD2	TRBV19	ASSIVLASTDTQY
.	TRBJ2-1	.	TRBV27	ASSLLLGYNEQF
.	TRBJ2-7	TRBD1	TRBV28	ASSKKDRKGEQY
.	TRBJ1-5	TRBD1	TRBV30	AWSIRQGAQPQH